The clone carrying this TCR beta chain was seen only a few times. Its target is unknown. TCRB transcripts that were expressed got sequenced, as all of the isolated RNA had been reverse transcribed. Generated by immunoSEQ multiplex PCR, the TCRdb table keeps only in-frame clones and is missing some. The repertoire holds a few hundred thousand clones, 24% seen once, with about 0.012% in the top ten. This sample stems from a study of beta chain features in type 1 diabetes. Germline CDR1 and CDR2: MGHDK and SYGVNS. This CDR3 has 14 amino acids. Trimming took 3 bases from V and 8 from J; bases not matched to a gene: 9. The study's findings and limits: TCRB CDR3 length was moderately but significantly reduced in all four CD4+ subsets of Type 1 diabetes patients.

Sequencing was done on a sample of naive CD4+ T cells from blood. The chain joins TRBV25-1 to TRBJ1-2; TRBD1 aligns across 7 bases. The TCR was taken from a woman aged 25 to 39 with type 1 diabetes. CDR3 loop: CASSEPDRLDGYTF. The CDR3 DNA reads TGTGCCAGCAGTGAGCCGGACAGGCTGGACGGCTACACCTTC.